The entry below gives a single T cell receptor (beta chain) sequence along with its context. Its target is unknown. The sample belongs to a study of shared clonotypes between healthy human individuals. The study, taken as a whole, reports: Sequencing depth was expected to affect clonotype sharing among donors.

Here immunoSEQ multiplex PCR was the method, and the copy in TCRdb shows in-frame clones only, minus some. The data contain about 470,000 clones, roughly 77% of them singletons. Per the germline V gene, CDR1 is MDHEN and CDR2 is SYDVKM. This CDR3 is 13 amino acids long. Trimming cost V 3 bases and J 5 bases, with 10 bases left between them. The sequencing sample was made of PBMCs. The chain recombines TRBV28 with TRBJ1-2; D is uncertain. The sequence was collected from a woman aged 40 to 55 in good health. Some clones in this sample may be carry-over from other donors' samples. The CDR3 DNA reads TGTGCCAGCAGTTTCGGCAGGTTATATGGCTACACCTTC. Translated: CASSFGRLYGYTF.